This T cell receptor (beta chain) was sequenced for a study of blood T cell repertoires in COVID-19. Clones were sequenced by immunoSEQ multiplex PCR, and TCRdb holds only the in-frame ones, with some missing. The repertoire holds tens of thousands of clones, with 80% to 95% as singletons. The receptor's source is a human donor in a cohort sampled during active COVID-19. The specimen was peripheral blood.

The CDR3 sequence is CSASGQEQFF. Written as DNA, the CDR3 is TGCAGTGCTAGTGGCCAGGAACAGTTCTTC. The V and J genes are TRBV20-1 and TRBJ2-1; D call uncertain. V was clipped by 3 bases and J by 13 bases, with 10 bases between them. Germline CDR1 reads DFQATT; CDR2 reads SNEGSKA (reference sequence). The CDR3 length is 10 residues.